Listed here are 11 T cell receptor beta chains from one sample, sequenced in a study of blood T cell repertoires in COVID-19. Sequenced by immunoSEQ multiplex PCR; TCRdb stores in-frame clones only, minus some. The sample lists about 210,000 clones; around four fifths were seen once. Sequenced sample: peripheral blood. The receptor set was obtained from a woman in her fifties or sixties with acute or convalescent COVID-19.

This clone was counted between two and nine times. The genes are TRBV7-9 and TRBJ1-2, with D possibly TRBD1 on 6 matching bases. V was trimmed by 6 bases and J by 6 bases, leaving 20 bases between them. Germline CDR1 reads SEHNR; CDR2 reads FQNEAQ (reference sequence). CDR3 length: 15 residues. CDR3 DNA: TGTGCCAGCAGTTATAACGACAGGACCTCGGATGGCTACACCTTC. Translated, it gives CASSYNDRTSDGYTF.

CDR3 sequence (DNA): TGTGCCAGCAGCAATAAAGATACGCAGTATTTT. Its translation: CASSNKDTQYF. The chain carries TRBV3-1 (or the pseudogene TRBV3-2) and TRBJ2-3; D gene unclear. The germline V and J ends were trimmed by 5 bases and 5 bases, with 5 bases remaining between them. Per germline, CDR1 LGHDT and CDR2 YNNKEL (reference sequence). This CDR3 region has 11 residues.

The chain employs TRBV6-5 and TRBJ1-1, with a weak D call TRBD1 (6 bases). Trimming took off 7 bases at V and 5 bases at J, with 17 bases between the two ends. CDR3 length: 14 amino acids. CDR1 MNHEY and CDR2 SVGAGI come from the germline V gene. CDR3 region: CASIRDTGRTEAFF. CDR3 nucleotide sequence: TGTGCCAGCATTCGAGATACAGGGCGGACTGAAGCTTTCTTT.

Only one count was recorded for this clone. The genes are TRBV19 and TRBJ2-5; possibly TRBD1 for D (6 bases). The CDR3 loop spans 14 amino acids. Germline loops: CDR1 LNHDA, CDR2 SQIVND (reference sequence). V dropped 9 bases and J dropped 2 bases, with 16 bases sitting between them. CDR3 in DNA: TGTGCCAGCAGAGGAAAGGGACAACAAGAGACCCAGTACTTC. Translating it yields CASRGKGQQETQYF.

CDR3 DNA: TGTGCCACCAGTGATGCGACAGGGGGAACTCATACGCAGTATTTT. It translates to CATSDATGGTHTQYF. The gene calls are TRBV24-1 and TRBJ2-3, with 9 bases that match TRBD1. The germline V gene encodes CDR1 KGHDR and CDR2 SFDVKD. The CDR3 has 15 amino acids. Trimming took 3 bases from V and 7 from J; bases not matched to a gene: 7.

The V call is TRBV27, the J call TRBJ2-2; D unresolved. CDR3 length: 12 residues. Trimming took off 1 base at V and 7 bases at J, with 4 bases between the two ends. The V gene's germline CDR1 is MNHEY and CDR2 SMNVEV (reference sequence). The DNA of the CDR3 is TGTGCCAGCAGTTTATTCAGCGGGGAGCTGTTTTTT. Its protein is CASSLFSGELFF.

The chain links TRBV3-1 (or the pseudogene TRBV3-2) to TRBJ1-1; a possible D gene is TRBD1 (5 bases). V was trimmed by 6 bases and J by 1 base, leaving 15 bases between them. Per the germline V gene, CDR1 is LGHDT and CDR2 is YNNKEL (reference sequence). CDR3 size: 15 residues. The CDR3 DNA reads as TGTGCCAGCAGAGATGCAGGGCCGTGGAACACTGAAGCTTTCTTT. Its translation: CASRDAGPWNTEAFF.

DNA for the CDR3: TGTGCCAGCAGCCGCCGACTAGCGGGCGCGGATGAGCAGTTCTTC. The encoded protein is CASSRRLAGADEQFF. J is TRBJ2-1 and V is TRBV3-1 (or the pseudogene TRBV3-2); TRBD2 agrees at 10 bases. Looked up from germline, CDR1 is LGHDT and CDR2 is YNNKEL (reference sequence). CDR3 length: 15 residues. The V and J ends lost 4 bases and 8 bases, in that order; junction bases with no gene match: 8.

This sequence joins TRBV23-1 and TRBJ2-7; perhaps TRBD2 as D (6 bases). TRBV23-1 belongs to the ORF category, with a function that is uncertain. The ends were cut back, 6 bases at V and 3 bases at J, with 18 bases in the middle. The CDR3 covers 15 residues. The chain's CDR3 is CASSCMREAFYEQYF. The CDR3 nucleotides read TGCGCCAGCAGCTGTATGCGGGAAGCTTTCTACGAGCAGTACTTC.

V and J are TRBV2 and TRBJ2-3; D might be TRBD2 (7 bases). V gave up 8 bases and J gave up 2 bases, with 11 bases separating them. The CDR3 is 13 residues long. CDR1 is SNHLY, CDR2 FYNNEI, per germline. The DNA of the CDR3 is TGTGCCAGCGGGGGGGGCACCACAGATACGCAGTATTTT. As protein: CASGGGTTDTQYF. The full variable domain, with the rest looked up from reference TRBV2 and TRBJ2-3, is EPEVTQTPSHQVTQMGQEVILRCVPISNHLYFYWYRQILGQKVEFLVSFYNNEISEKSEIFDDQFSVERPDGSNFTLKIRSTKLEDSAMYFCASGGGTTDTQYFGPGTRLTVL.

This clone was counted once. This chain links TRBV2 with TRBJ1-2; perhaps TRBD1 as D (6 bases). Germline CDR1 and CDR2: SNHLY and FYNNEI. CDR3 length: 12 residues. Trimming took off 3 bases at V and 8 bases at J, with 10 bases between the two ends. The CDR3 loop is CASSDRGRGYTF. In DNA form, the CDR3 reads TGTGCCAGCAGTGACAGGGGTCGGGGCTACACCTTC.